A selection of T cell receptor beta chains follows, all from one sample in a study of PD-1 blockade in classical Hodgkin lymphoma. Some clones are missing from TCRdb's copy, which holds only in-frame ones; the method was immunoSEQ multiplex PCR. The table includes roughly 20,000 clones, 80% detected once. The input for sequencing was peripheral blood mononuclear cells (PBMCs), taken before the fourth cycle of nivolumab. Receptor source: a human donor with classical Hodgkin lymphoma. Each CDR3 is given with its conserved first and last residue. The D gene is left open where the match is weak. Rows may omit the clone size; those that give it use once, few, many or a size class.

CASSPPPGQGVYEQYF,TGCGCCAGCAGCCCCCCCCCGGGACAGGGGGTCTACGAGCAGTACTTC,TRBD1,TRBV4-1,TRBJ2-7,-
CASSQIGGAFPTDTQYF,TGCGCCAGCAGCCAGATCGGGGGGGCGTTTCCCACAGATACGCAGTATTTT,TRBD2,TRBV4-1,TRBJ2-3,-
CASSPGTGLSGEQYF,TGTGCCAGCAGCCCGGGGACAGGGTTGTCGGGAGAGCAGTACTTC,TRBD1,TRBV7-7,TRBJ2-7,-
CASSPARDIQYF,TGTGCCAGCAGTCCAGCGAGGGACATTCAGTACTTC,-,TRBV27,TRBJ2-4,-
CATTGTHYEQYF,TGTGCCACCACCGGGACGCACTACGAGCAGTACTTC,-,TRBV2,TRBJ2-7,few
CASSLGTSGAGDNEQFF,TGTGCCAGCAGCCTAGGGACTAGCGGGGCTGGGGACAATGAGCAGTTCTTC,TRBD2,TRBV9,TRBJ2-1,-
CASSLVNRLNTEAFF,TGTGCCAGCAGTTTAGTCAACAGATTGAACACTGAAGCTTTCTTT,-,TRBV27,TRBJ1-1,-
CASSQGGGGSGANVLTF,TGCGCCAGCAGCCAAGGAGGTGGAGGCTCTGGGGCCAACGTCCTGACTTTC,-,TRBV4-1,TRBJ2-6,once
CASSLERISYEQYF,TGTGCCAGCAGCTTAGAGCGGATTTCCTACGAGCAGTACTTC,-,TRBV11-2,TRBJ2-7,-
CASSLYTNNEQFF,TGTGCCAGCAGCTTATACACCAACAATGAGCAGTTCTTC,-,TRBV7-3,TRBJ2-1,-
CASSLGQGGTEAFF,TGCGCCAGCAGCTTGGGACAGGGGGGCACTGAAGCTTTCTTT,TRBD1,TRBV5-1,TRBJ1-1,-
CASSLDSGTGIFYGYTF,TGCGCCAGCAGCTTGGATAGCGGGACAGGGATTTTCTATGGCTACACCTTC,TRBD1,TRBV5-1,TRBJ1-2,-
CASSPSGGNTQYF,TGTGCCAGCAGCCCGAGCGGGGGGAATACGCAGTATTTT,TRBD2,TRBV7-2,TRBJ2-3,-
CASSPTGGGTEAFF,TGCGCCAGCAGCCCGACAGGGGGAGGCACTGAAGCTTTCTTT,TRBD1,TRBV5-1,TRBJ1-1,once
CASSVGISGGYQETQYF,TGTGCCAGCAGCGTAGGAATTAGCGGGGGGTACCAAGAGACCCAGTACTTC,TRBD2,TRBV9,TRBJ2-5,once
CASSAGTPGYEQYF,TGCGCCAGCAGCGCCGGGACCCCGGGATACGAGCAGTACTTC,-,TRBV5-1,TRBJ2-7,once
CATSGGNTEAFF,TGTGCCACCTCGGGGGGGAACACTGAAGCTTTCTTT,-,TRBV10-3,TRBJ1-1,-
CASSQSSYEQYF,TGTGCCAGCAGCCAAAGCTCCTACGAGCAGTACTTC,-,TRBV4-2,TRBJ2-7,-
CASSSYRGQPQHF,TGTGCCAGCAGCTCGTACAGGGGGCAGCCCCAGCATTTT,TRBD1,TRBV7-9,TRBJ1-5,few
CASSLNQETQYF,TGTGCCAGCAGTCTTAATCAAGAGACCCAGTACTTC,-,TRBV28,TRBJ2-5,-
CASSVEPFKNTGELFF,TGTGCCAGCAGCGTAGAACCTTTTAAGAACACCGGGGAGCTGTTTTTT,-,TRBV9,TRBJ2-2,-
CATRKRDLTDTQYF,TGTGCCACCAGAAAGCGGGACCTTACAGATACGCAGTATTTT,TRBD2,TRBV15,TRBJ2-3,-
CASSQTGTPTETQYF,TGTGCCAGCAGCCAAACCGGGACACCCACCGAGACCCAGTACTTC,-,TRBV9,TRBJ2-5,few
CASSLDSNQPQHF,TGTGCCAGCAGTTTGGATAGCAATCAGCCCCAGCATTTT,-,TRBV27,TRBJ1-5,-
CATSPGVGYGYTF,TGTGCCACCAGCCCAGGGGTAGGGTATGGCTACACCTTC,-,TRBV15,TRBJ1-2,-
CASSPGTGGGNVLTF,TGTGCCAGCAGCCCTGGGACAGGGGGCGGTAACGTCCTGACTTTC,TRBD1,TRBV7-6,TRBJ2-6,-
CATSRAKTGALYEQYF,TGTGCCACCAGCAGAGCCAAGACAGGGGCCCTATACGAGCAGTACTTC,TRBD1,TRBV15,TRBJ2-7,-
CASSLVPGYYEQYF,TGTGCCAGCAGCTTAGTTCCGGGATACTACGAGCAGTACTTC,-,TRBV7-9,TRBJ2-7,-
CASLKYQETQYF,TGTGCCAGCCTAAAGTACCAAGAGACCCAGTACTTC,-,TRBV7-9,TRBJ2-5,-
CASSVYGDLLFF,TGTGCCAGCAGTGTGTATGGCGATCTACTGTTTTTT,-,TRBV2,TRBJ1-4,-
CASSQVGGRTEAFF,TGCGCCAGCAGCCAAGTCGGGGGACGCACTGAAGCTTTCTTT,-,TRBV4-3,TRBJ1-1,-
CASSINRYNEQFF,TGTGCCAGCTCCATCAACAGGTACAATGAGCAGTTCTTC,-,TRBV6-1,TRBJ2-1,-
CASSPPGTAVGEQYF,TGTGCCAGCTCACCACCGGGGACAGCCGTGGGAGAGCAGTACTTC,TRBD1,TRBV18,TRBJ2-7,-
CASSIDRSLNTEAFF,TGTGCCAGCTCAATCGACAGATCTCTGAACACTGAAGCTTTCTTT,-,TRBV18,TRBJ1-1,once
CASSPSNEDEQFF,TGTGCCAGCTCACCTAGTAATGAGGATGAGCAGTTCTTC,-,TRBV18,TRBJ2-1,-
CASSPRSGVRETQYF,TGTGCCAGCAGCCCTAGGTCGGGGGTTCGGGAGACCCAGTACTTC,-,TRBV5-4,TRBJ2-5,-
CASSLGTELKLFF,TGTGCCAGCAGCTTAGGGACAGAACTAAAACTGTTTTTT,TRBD1,TRBV5-4,TRBJ1-4,-
CASSQQGSPYNEQFF,TGCGCCAGCAGCCAGCAGGGGTCCCCGTACAATGAGCAGTTCTTC,-,TRBV4-3,TRBJ2-1,-
CASSPSPGTGDSYEQYF,TGTGCCAGCAGCCCCTCCCCGGGGACAGGGGACTCCTACGAGCAGTACTTC,TRBD1,TRBV9,TRBJ2-7,-
CASSNPGPRVETQYF,TGCGCCAGCAGCAATCCCGGGCCCAGGGTAGAGACCCAGTACTTC,-,TRBV5-1,TRBJ2-5,-
CASSPRTGSTDTQYF,TGTGCCAGCTCACCCAGGACAGGGTCCACAGATACGCAGTATTTT,TRBD1,TRBV18,TRBJ2-3,-
CASSPGGYEQYF,TGTGCCAGTAGTCCAGGGGGTTACGAGCAGTACTTC,TRBD1,TRBV19,TRBJ2-7,-
CASSLRGTGVF,TGTGCCAGCAGTTTACGGGGTACGGGGGTCTTT,-,TRBV28,TRBJ1-1,-
CASSFSRGLGYEQYF,TGTGCCAGCAGCTTCAGCAGGGGGCTAGGGTACGAGCAGTACTTC,TRBD1,TRBV7-9,TRBJ2-7,-
CSSGSYGYTF,TGCAGTTCAGGGAGCTATGGCTACACCTTC,-,TRBV20-1,TRBJ1-2,once
CASSHPWVGSNEQFF,TGTGCCAGCAGCCACCCCTGGGTTGGTTCCAATGAGCAGTTCTTC,-,TRBV5-6,TRBJ2-1,-
CASARNTEAFF,TGTGCTAGCGCCAGAAACACTGAAGCTTTCTTT,-,TRBV12-5,TRBJ1-1,-
CASSSLSGRGWETQYF,TGTGCCAGCAGCTCCTTGAGCGGGAGGGGTTGGGAGACCCAGTACTTC,TRBD2,TRBV11-2,TRBJ2-5,-
CASSLNGQGGVTLNNEQFF,TGTGCCAGCAGCTTAAATGGACAGGGAGGGGTCACGTTGAACAATGAGCAGTTCTTC,-,TRBV7-3,TRBJ2-1,-
CASSQQPNTEAFF,TGTGCCAGCAGCCAACAGCCGAACACTGAAGCTTTCTTT,-,TRBV7-2,TRBJ1-1,-
CASSPASGEQYF,TGTGCCAGCTCACCTGCTTCGGGCGAGCAGTACTTC,-,TRBV18,TRBJ2-7,-
CASSFDRVSPLHF,TGTGCCAGCAGTTTTGACAGGGTTTCACCCCTCCACTTT,TRBD1,TRBV6-5,TRBJ1-6,-
CASSLKGGGRVQETQYF,TGTGCCAGCAGCTTAAAGGGAGGCGGGAGGGTACAAGAGACCCAGTACTTC,TRBD2,TRBV5-4,TRBJ2-5,-
CASSQATGFHEQYF,TGTGCCAGCAGCCAGGCCACAGGGTTCCACGAGCAGTACTTC,-,TRBV4-2,TRBJ2-7,-
CASSVVGAATGELFF,TGCGCCAGCAGCGTTGTGGGGGCCGCAACCGGGGAGCTGTTTTTT,-,TRBV4-3,TRBJ2-2,-
CASSADRGPQHF,TGTGCCAGTAGTGCCGACAGGGGGCCCCAGCATTTT,TRBD1,TRBV19,TRBJ1-5,-
CASSSLPGNTIYF,TGTGCCAGCAGCTCCCTTCCTGGAAACACCATATATTTT,-,TRBV9,TRBJ1-3,-
CASSFSQGTTYNSPLHF,TGTGCCAGCAGCTTCTCACAGGGAACGACCTATAATTCACCCCTCCACTTT,-,TRBV7-9,TRBJ1-6,-
CASSPTPSNKYEQYF,TGTGCCAGCAGCCCGACACCGAGCAACAAATACGAGCAGTACTTC,-,TRBV14,TRBJ2-7,-
CATSRDNSGEETQYF,TGTGCCACCAGCAGAGACAATAGCGGGGAAGAGACCCAGTACTTC,TRBD2,TRBV15,TRBJ2-5,-